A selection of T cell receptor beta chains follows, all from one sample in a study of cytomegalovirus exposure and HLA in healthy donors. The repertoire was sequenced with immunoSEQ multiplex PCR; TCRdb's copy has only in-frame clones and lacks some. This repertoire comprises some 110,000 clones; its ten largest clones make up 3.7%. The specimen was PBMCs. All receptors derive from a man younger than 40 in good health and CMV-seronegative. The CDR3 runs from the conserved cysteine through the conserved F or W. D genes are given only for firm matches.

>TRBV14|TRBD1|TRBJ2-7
TGTGCCAGCAGGGCTTTGGGACAGGGTAGCTCCTACGAGCAGTACTTC
CASRALGQGSSYEQYF
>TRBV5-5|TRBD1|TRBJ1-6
TGTGCCAGCAGCTTCCCGGGACAGGCCAATTCACCCCTCCACTTT
CASSFPGQANSPLHF
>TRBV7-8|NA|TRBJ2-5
TGTGCCAGCAGCTTAGTTTGGGGGCATGAGACCCAGTACTTC
CASSLVWGHETQYF
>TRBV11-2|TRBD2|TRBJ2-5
TGTGCCAGCAGCTTAGTTAGCGGGAAAGAGACCCAGTACTTC
CASSLVSGKETQYF
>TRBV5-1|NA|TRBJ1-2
TGCGCCAGCAGCTTGGAAGTGACTAAAGGCTACACCTTC
CASSLEVTKGYTF
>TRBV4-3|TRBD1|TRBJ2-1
TGCGCCAGCAGCCAACCAGGGGGTTACAATGAGCAGTTCTTC
CASSQPGGYNEQFF
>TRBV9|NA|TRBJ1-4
TGTGCCAGCAGCGTAGCCTTGGAGAATGAAAAACTGTTTTTT
CASSVALENEKLFF
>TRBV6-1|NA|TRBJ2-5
TGTGCCAGCAGTGAAGCCCCTCTGGGGCGGGGGCTTGAGACCCAGTACTTC
CASSEAPLGRGLETQYF
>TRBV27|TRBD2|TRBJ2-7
TGTGCCAGCAGTTTTCCAATGGCGGGGGGGCTTTACGAGCAGTACTTC
CASSFPMAGGLYEQYF
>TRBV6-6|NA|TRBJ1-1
TGTGCCAGCAGACTCGGGACACCGAACACTGAAGCTTTCTTT
CASRLGTPNTEAFF
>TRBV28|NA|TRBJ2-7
TGTGCCAGCAGTCGGTCCGACGAGCAGTACTTC
CASSRSDEQYF
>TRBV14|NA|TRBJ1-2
TGTGCCAGCAGCCATTTGGGGGCTTCCTTCTATGGCTACACCTTC
CASSHLGASFYGYTF
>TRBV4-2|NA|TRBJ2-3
TGTGCCAGCAGCCAAGAGGCGCTAGCAGAAGCAGATACGCAGTATTTT
CASSQEALAEADTQYF
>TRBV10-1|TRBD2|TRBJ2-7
TGCGCCAGCAGGGAAAGACTAGCGGGGGCCCTGTTGTATTACGAGCAGTACTTC
CASRERLAGALLYYEQYF
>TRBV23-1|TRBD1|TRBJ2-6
TGCGCCAGCAGTCAATCGCACCGGTCAGGGGGCGACTCTGGGGCCAACGTCCTGACTTTC
CASSQSHRSGGDSGANVLTF
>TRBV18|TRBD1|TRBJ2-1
TGTGCCAGCTCACCGACGGGGACAGCTCGGTACAATGAGCAGTTCTTC
CASSPTGTARYNEQFF
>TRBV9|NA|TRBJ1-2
TGTGCCAGCAGCAGGACAGTAAATGGCTACACCTTC
CASSRTVNGYTF
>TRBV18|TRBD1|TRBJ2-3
TGTGCCAGCTCACAGGACAGGGGGCGAACAGATACGCAGTATTTT
CASSQDRGRTDTQYF
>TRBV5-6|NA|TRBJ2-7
TGTGCCAGCAATCAGGGGGGCGAGCAGTACTTC
CASNQGGEQYF
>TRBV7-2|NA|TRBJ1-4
TGTGCCAGCAGCGATCAGGGGTCAACTAATGAAAAACTGTTTTTT
CASSDQGSTNEKLFF
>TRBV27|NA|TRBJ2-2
TGTGCCAGCAGTTTGGAACGACTAGCGAACACCGGGGAGCTGTTTTTT
CASSLERLANTGELFF
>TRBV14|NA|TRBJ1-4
TGTGCCAGCAGCCAACCGGTTGCAACTAATGAAAAACTGTTTTTT
CASSQPVATNEKLFF
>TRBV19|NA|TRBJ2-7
TGTGCCAGTAGTGCGGGACCGAACTACGAGCAGTACTTC
CASSAGPNYEQYF
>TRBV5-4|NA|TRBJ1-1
TGTGCCAGCAGCACCCGGACAGTAATGAACACTGAAGCTTTCTTT
CASSTRTVMNTEAFF
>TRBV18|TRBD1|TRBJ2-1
TGTGCCAGCTCACCCCGGGACAGACCCTACAATGAGCAGTTCTTC
CASSPRDRPYNEQFF
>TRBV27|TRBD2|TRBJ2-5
TGTGCCAGCAGGGAAGCGGGGAAGGGAGAGACCCAGTACTTC
CASREAGKGETQYF
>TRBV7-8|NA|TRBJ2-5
TGTGCCAGCAGCCCACCGGGACACGGTAAAGAGACCCAGTACTTC
CASSPPGHGKETQYF
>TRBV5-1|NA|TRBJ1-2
TGCGCCAGCAGCTGGGGAGGGGAGTCAGGGAGCGGCTACACCTTC
CASSWGGESGSGYTF
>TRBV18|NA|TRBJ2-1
TGTGCCAGCTCACCAGCTCAGATAACCTACAATGAGCAGTTCTTC
CASSPAQITYNEQFF
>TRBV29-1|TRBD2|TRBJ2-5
TGCAGCGTTGGGAAACAGGATCCTCGGGGGGCCCAGTACTTC
CSVGKQDPRGAQYF
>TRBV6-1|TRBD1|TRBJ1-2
TGTGCCAGCGCCCGACAGGGGAGGGACTATGGCTACACCTTC
CASARQGRDYGYTF
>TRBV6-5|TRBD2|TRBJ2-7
TGTGCCAGCAGTTACTCCCCCGGGACTACCGACGAGCAGTACTTC
CASSYSPGTTDEQYF
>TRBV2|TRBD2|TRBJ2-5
TGTGCCAGCAGCCCCGGGACTAGCGGGGGGGGAGTTGAGACCCAGTACTTC
CASSPGTSGGGVETQYF
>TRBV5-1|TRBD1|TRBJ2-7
TGCGCCAGCAGCCCTGTGGTTGGGACAGCCTACGAGCAGTACTTC
CASSPVVGTAYEQYF
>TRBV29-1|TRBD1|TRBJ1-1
TGCAGCGGGACAGGGGTTAGTGAAGCTTTCTTT
CSGTGVSEAFF
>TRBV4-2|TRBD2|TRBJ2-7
TGTGCCAGCAGCCCACTAGCGGGGGGCTCCTACGAGCAGTACTTC
CASSPLAGGSYEQYF
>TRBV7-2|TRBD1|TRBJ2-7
TGTGCCAGCAGCTTTTGGACAGGGCACGAGCAGTACTTC
CASSFWTGHEQYF
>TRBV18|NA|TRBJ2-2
TGTGCCAGCTCACCAGTTACATTGAACACCGGGGAGCTGTTTTTT
CASSPVTLNTGELFF
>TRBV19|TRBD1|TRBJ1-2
TGTGCCAGTAGTTTATCACAGGGGAACTATGGCTACACCTTC
CASSLSQGNYGYTF
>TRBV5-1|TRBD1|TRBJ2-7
TGCGCCAGCAGCTTTCGCAGGGGGTCCTACGAGCAGTACTTC
CASSFRRGSYEQYF
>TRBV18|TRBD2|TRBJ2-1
TGTGCCAGCTCCGGGCGGGGGAATGAGCAGTTCTTC
CASSGRGNEQFF
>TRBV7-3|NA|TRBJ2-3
TGTGCCAGCAGCCCCCCTCAGGGTACGCAGTATTTT
CASSPPQGTQYF